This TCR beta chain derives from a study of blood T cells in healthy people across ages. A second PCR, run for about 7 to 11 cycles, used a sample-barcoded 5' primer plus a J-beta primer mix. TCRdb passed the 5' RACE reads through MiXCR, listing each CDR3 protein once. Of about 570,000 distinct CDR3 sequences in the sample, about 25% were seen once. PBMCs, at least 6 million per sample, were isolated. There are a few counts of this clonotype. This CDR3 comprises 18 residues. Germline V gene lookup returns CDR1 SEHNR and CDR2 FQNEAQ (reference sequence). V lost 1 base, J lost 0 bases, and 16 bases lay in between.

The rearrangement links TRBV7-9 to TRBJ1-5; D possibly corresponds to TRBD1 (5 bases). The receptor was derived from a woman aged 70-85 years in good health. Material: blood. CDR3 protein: CASSLGLGSTGSNQPQHF. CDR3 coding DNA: TGTGCCAGCAGCTTAGGATTGGGATCTACAGGTAGCAATCAGCCCCAGCATTTT.